A selection of T cell receptor beta chains follows, all from one sample in a study of blood T cell repertoires in COVID-19. Produced via immunoSEQ multiplex PCR; TCRdb's table is partial and in-frame only. Of some 180,000 clones listed, approximately 91% are singletons. Sequencing used peripheral blood. Every receptor here comes from a man between 18 and 29 years old with COVID-19, enrolled during active disease. CDR3s include the opening cysteine and the closing phenylalanine or tryptophan. The order of the fields is V gene, clone size, CDR3 length, D gene, J gene, CDR3 DNA, CDR3 protein. D genes are given only for firm matches. The listing skips clone size in some rows; elsewhere it reads once, few, many or a size class.

>TRBV6-5|NA|14|TRBD2|TRBJ2-2
TGTGCCAGCAGGGGACTAGCGGACACCGGGGAGCTGTTTTTT
CASRGLADTGELFF
>TRBV5-4|NA|13|NA|TRBJ2-7
TGTGCCAGCAGCCATCCGGACAGCGCCGAGCAGTACTTC
CASSHPDSAEQYF
>TRBV5-1|NA|14|TRBD2|TRBJ2-5
TGCGCCAGCAGCTGGCGGGAGCCGCAAGAGACCCAGTACTTC
CASSWREPQETQYF
>TRBV9|NA|14|TRBD1|TRBJ2-5
TGTGCCAGCAACTGGGGACAGGAGCAAGAGACCCAGTACTTC
CASNWGQEQETQYF
>TRBV6-1|NA|15|NA|TRBJ2-1
TGTGCCAGCAGTGAGGTCTGGCGGAACAACAATGAGCAGTTCTTC
CASSEVWRNNNEQFF
>TRBV29-1|once|12|TRBD1|TRBJ2-7
TGCAGCGTTGGGGACAGTTTCTACGAGCAGTACTTC
CSVGDSFYEQYF
>TRBV13|NA|14|NA|TRBJ2-1
TGTGCCAGCAGCTCCCGACAGGCGGACAATGAGCAGTTCTTC
CASSSRQADNEQFF
>TRBV30|NA|15|TRBD1|TRBJ1-3
TGTGCCTGGAGCTTGGGACAGGCGGTCACTCACACCATATATTTT
CAWSLGQAVTHTIYF
>TRBV4-3|NA|17|TRBD1|TRBJ1-5
TGCGCCAGCAGCCAAGATCTCCACAGGGGGGATTATCAGCCCCAGCATTTT
CASSQDLHRGDYQPQHF
>TRBV7-9|NA|16|NA|TRBJ2-7
TGTGCCAGCAGCTCAGGGGACGGGCCCATTTCCTACGAGCAGTACTTC
CASSSGDGPISYEQYF
>TRBV5-6|NA|13|NA|TRBJ2-1
TGTGCCAGCAGGCCCGCCGGGGAAAATGAGCAGTTCTTC
CASRPAGENEQFF
>TRBV5-1|NA|14|TRBD1|TRBJ2-1
TGCGCCAGCAAACAGGGGGCCACCTACAATGAGCAGTTCTTC
CASKQGATYNEQFF
>TRBV28|NA|16|TRBD1|TRBJ1-6
TGTGCCAGCAGTTTTTTGGGACAGGGAACCAATTCACCCCTCCACTTT
CASSFLGQGTNSPLHF
>TRBV10-3|NA|16|NA|TRBJ1-5
TGTGCCATCAGTGAGTCAGGAGGTTCTAGCAATCAGCCCCAGCATTTT
CAISESGGSSNQPQHF
>TRBV9|NA|16|NA|TRBJ1-6
TGTGCCAGCAGCGTAGAGGCGTACGATACAGTTTCACCCCTCCACTTT
CASSVEAYDTVSPLHF
>TRBV28|NA|14|NA|TRBJ1-6
TGTGCCAGCAGTTTTCGCCAGGGAGGCTCACCCCTCCACTTT
CASSFRQGGSPLHF
>TRBV5-1|once|16|NA|TRBJ2-1
TGCGCCAGCAGCTTAGGGGTAGGCGAAACAATCAATGAGCAGTTCTTC
CASSLGVGETINEQFF
>TRBV24-1|NA|13|NA|TRBJ2-7
TGTGCCACCAGTGATGACTTATACCACGAGCAGTACTTC
CATSDDLYHEQYF
>TRBV7-9|NA|19|NA|TRBJ1-4
TGTGCCAGCAGCTTAGAGGGGTGGACGGCTCCCTCAACTAATGAAAAACTGTTTTTT
CASSLEGWTAPSTNEKLFF
>TRBV7-2|NA|14|TRBD1|TRBJ2-1
TGTGCCAGCAGCCCCCGACAGGGTGGCAATGAGCAGTTCTTC
CASSPRQGGNEQFF
>TRBV10-3|once|14|TRBD1|TRBJ1-2
TGTGTCATCAGCCATGGACAGGGGGATGGTGGCTACACCTTC
CVISHGQGDGGYTF
>TRBV27|NA|14|TRBD1|TRBJ1-2
TGTGCCAGCAGTTTGGACAGGACTCTCTATGGCTACACCTTC
CASSLDRTLYGYTF
>TRBV29-1|NA|14|NA|TRBJ1-3
TGCAGCGTTGAAGATGAGGGAACTGGAAACACCATATATTTT
CSVEDEGTGNTIYF
>TRBV29-1|NA|14|NA|TRBJ2-1
TGCAGCGTTTATAGGGGGGGGAGATACAATGAGCAGTTCTTC
CSVYRGGRYNEQFF
>TRBV28|NA|15|TRBD2|TRBJ2-3
TGTGCCAGCAGTTTATTACGGGAGGTCACAGATACGCAGTATTTT
CASSLLREVTDTQYF
>TRBV5-4|NA|16|NA|TRBJ2-5
TGTGCCAGCAGCTTCCTCAACACAGGGAGGGGGGAGACCCAGTACTTC
CASSFLNTGRGETQYF
>TRBV29-1|NA|14|NA|TRBJ2-2
TGCAGCGTCCCTTCCTCGGAGGCCACCGGGGAGCTGTTTTTT
CSVPSSEATGELFF
>TRBV19|NA|16|TRBD1|TRBJ2-1
TGTGCCAGTAGTATAGTTCCCGGACAGGGGGCAAATGAGCAGTTCTTC
CASSIVPGQGANEQFF